This T cell receptor (beta chain) was documented in a study of blood T cell repertoires in COVID-19. Clinical history reported by participants formed the basis on which cohorts were assigned. Clones were read by immunoSEQ multiplex PCR, and TCRdb kept only the in-frame ones, dropping some. Of approximately 210,000 clones listed, 76% are singletons. The CDR3 is 15 residues long. The V and J ends lost 5 bases and 8 bases, in that order; junction bases with no gene match: 12. Germline CDR1 PRHDT, CDR2 FYEKMQ (reference sequence). This receptor was taken from a woman between 50 and 59 years old with acute COVID-19. The sequenced sample was PBMCs or T cells enriched from blood (not recorded which). This sequence joins TRBV13 and TRBJ1-2, with 9 bases that match TRBD1. CDR3 protein: CASSTGQGRRRGYTF. CDR3 nucleotides: TGTGCCAGCAGCACAGGACAGGGGCGTCGGCGGGGCTACACCTTC.